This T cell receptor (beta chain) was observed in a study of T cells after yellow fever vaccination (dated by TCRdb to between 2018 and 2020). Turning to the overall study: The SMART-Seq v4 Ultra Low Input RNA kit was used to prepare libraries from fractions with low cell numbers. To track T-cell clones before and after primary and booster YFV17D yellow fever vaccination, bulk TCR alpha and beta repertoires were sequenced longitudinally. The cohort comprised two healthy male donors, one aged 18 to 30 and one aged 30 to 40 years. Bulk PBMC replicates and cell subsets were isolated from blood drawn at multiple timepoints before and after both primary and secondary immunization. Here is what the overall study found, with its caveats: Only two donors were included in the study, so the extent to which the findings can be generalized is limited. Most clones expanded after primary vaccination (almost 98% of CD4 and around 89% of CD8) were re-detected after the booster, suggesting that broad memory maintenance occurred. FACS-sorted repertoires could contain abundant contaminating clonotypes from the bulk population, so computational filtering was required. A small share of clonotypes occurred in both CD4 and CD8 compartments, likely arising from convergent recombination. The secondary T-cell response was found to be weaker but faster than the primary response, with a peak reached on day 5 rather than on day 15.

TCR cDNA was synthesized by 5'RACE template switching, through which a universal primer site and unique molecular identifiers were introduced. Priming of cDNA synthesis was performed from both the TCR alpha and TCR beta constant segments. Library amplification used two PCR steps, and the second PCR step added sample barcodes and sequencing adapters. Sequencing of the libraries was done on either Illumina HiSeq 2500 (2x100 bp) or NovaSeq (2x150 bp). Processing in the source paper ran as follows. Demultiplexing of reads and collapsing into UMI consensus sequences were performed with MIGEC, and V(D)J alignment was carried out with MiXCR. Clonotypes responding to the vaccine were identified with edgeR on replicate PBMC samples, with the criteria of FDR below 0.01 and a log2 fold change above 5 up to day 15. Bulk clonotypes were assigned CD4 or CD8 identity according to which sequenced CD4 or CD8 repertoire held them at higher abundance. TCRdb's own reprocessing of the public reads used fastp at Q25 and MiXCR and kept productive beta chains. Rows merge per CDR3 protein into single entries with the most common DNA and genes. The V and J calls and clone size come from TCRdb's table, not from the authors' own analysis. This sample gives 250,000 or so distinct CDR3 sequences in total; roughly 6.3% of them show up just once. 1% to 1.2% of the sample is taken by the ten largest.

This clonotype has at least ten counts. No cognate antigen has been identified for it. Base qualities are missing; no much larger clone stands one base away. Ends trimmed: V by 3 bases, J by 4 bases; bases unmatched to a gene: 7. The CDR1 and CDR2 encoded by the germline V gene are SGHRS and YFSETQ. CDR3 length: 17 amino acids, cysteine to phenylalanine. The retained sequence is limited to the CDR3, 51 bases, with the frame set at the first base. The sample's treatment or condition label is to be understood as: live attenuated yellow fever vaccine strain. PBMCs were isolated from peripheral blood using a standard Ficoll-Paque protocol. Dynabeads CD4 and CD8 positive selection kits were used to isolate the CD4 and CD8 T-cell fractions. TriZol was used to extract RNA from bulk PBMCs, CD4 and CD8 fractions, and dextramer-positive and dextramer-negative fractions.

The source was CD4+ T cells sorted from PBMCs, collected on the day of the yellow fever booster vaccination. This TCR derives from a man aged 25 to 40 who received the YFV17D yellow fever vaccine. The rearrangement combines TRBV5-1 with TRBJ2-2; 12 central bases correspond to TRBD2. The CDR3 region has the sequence CASSYPRLAGVTGELFF. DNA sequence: TGCGCCAGCAGCTACCCCAGACTAGCGGGAGTCACCGGGGAGCTGTTTTTT.